Many counts were recorded for the clone carrying this T cell receptor beta chain. J lost 1 base, V lost 2 bases, and 2 bases had no gene match. The CDR3 extends over 14 amino acids. From germline, CDR1 is DFQATT and CDR2 SNEGSKA (reference sequence). These data come from a study of T-cell reconstitution after alpha-beta-depleted transplantation in children. Researchers prepared the TCRbeta library using unique molecular identifiers, the study reports. MiXCR, run by TCRdb on the PCR reads, gives a single entry per CDR3 protein. The table includes some 290,000 distinct CDR3 sequences, 9.9% detected once.

The J gene is TRBJ2-5, the V gene TRBV20-1, with 9 bases fitting TRBD2. Sequenced material: PBMCs from the stem cell graft donor, taken from the stem cell graft. This clonotype was obtained from a human donor who donated a stem cell graft to a child with SCID. Here the CDR3 reads CSARPSGVQETQYF. The DNA for the CDR3 is TGCAGTGCTAGACCTAGCGGGGTCCAAGAGACCCAGTACTTC.